This T cell receptor (beta chain) is drawn from a study of cytomegalovirus exposure and HLA in healthy donors. Trimming pared 0 bases from V and 7 bases from J, leaving 10 bases between. CDR1 and CDR2 (germline): LNHNV, YYDKDF (reference sequence). The CDR3 runs to 14 residues. As for this clone: The antigen remains undetermined.

The protocol was immunoSEQ multiplex PCR, while the TCRdb copy is restricted to in-frame clones and leaves out a portion. Found here are roughly 300,000 clones, roughly 87% of them singletons; the top ten hold about 1%. Study findings and constraints: Altogether, 150 to 200 TCR beta chains were recorded as cytomegalovirus-associated. Researchers reported that a few CMV-associated chains were confirmed in vitro as CMV antigen-specific. Reports credit the classifier with highly specific, highly sensitive diagnosis of cytomegalovirus status.

The chain carries TRBV15 and TRBJ2-1; D gene ambiguous. The sample was PBMCs. The origin of this receptor is a woman in her twenties or thirties in good health and CMV-seropositive. DNA of the CDR3: TGTGCCACCAGCAGAGATAGGGATTGGAATGAGCAGTTCTTC. This translates into CATSRDRDWNEQFF.